Presented here are 20 T cell receptor beta chains from one specimen sequenced in a study of CD8+ T cells in alopecia areata. On the basis of CD4, CD8alpha, NKG2D, NKG2ACE and other markers, pooled cutaneous lymph node cells were sorted. RNA, once extracted, was reverse transcribed into cDNA for use as the sequencing template. Clones were read by immunoSEQ multiplex PCR, and TCRdb kept only the in-frame ones, dropping some. Recorded here are about 270,000 clones, none singletons. The specimen sequenced was CD4+ T cells sorted from a lymph node. Source of these receptors: a C3H/HeJ mouse with alopecia areata. MHC haplotype of the mouse line: H2-k.

This clone was counted between two and nine times. The germline and genes are mouse ones. The read finishes 4 residues shy of the CDR3 end, and the germline J gene is used to complete it. The chain has TRBV1 and TRBJ2-7; 10 bases are a match to TRBD2. Germline V gene data show CDR1 as NSQYPW and CDR2 as LRSPGD (reference sequence). There are 15 residues in the CDR3. CDR3 in amino acids: CTCSADHWGGYEQYF. The part of the CDR3 DNA that was read is TGCACCTGCAGTGCAGATCACTGGGGGGGGTAT.

In regard to this clone: Gene names denote mouse genes. The read halts 4 residues ahead of the CDR3 end, with the missing end drawn from the germline J gene. V gene TRBV13-3 combines with J gene TRBJ2-1; 8 nucleotides line up with TRBD2. Germline CDR1 NNHDY, CDR2 SYVADS. The CDR3 loop spans 16 amino acids. CDR3 DNA, as far as it was read: TGTGCCAGCAGTGATTTTCTGGGGGGCCTTCTGGCT. This gives the protein CASSDFLGGLLA. The full CDR3 sequence reads CASSDFLGGLLAEQFF.

Only a few counts were recorded for this clone. Each gene name is a mouse one. The CDR3 sequence is CASSDRGSRQNTLYF. Incomplete CDR3 DNA: TGTGCCAGCAGTGATAGGGGAAGTAGGCAAAAC. The V gene is TRBV13-1, the J gene TRBJ2-4; D might be TRBD1 (5 bases). The read finishes 4 residues shy of the CDR3 end, and the germline J gene is used to complete it. Germline-derived CDR1 and CDR2 are NSHNY and SYGAGN. Trimming took off 1 base at V and 3 bases at J, with 12 bases between the two ends. CDR3 length: 15 residues.

This clone has more than one count but fewer than ten. Gene and germline names: mouse. Sequencing ends 3 residues short of the CDR3 end; the germline J gene provides the rest. The chain uses TRBV19 and TRBJ1-6, with 7 bases that match TRBD1. TRBJ1-6 is classed as an ORF, of uncertain function. The V gene's germline CDR1 is FNHDT and CDR2 SITEND (reference sequence). The CDR3 runs 15 residues. V dropped 5 bases and J dropped 7; count of bases not matched to a gene: 9. CDR3 in amino acids: CASRTGNWWNSPLYF. The sequenced part of the CDR3 DNA is TGTGCCAGCAGGACAGGGAATTGGTGGAATTCGCCC.

As for this clone: Germline and genes here are mouse. With the read ending 4 residues before the CDR3 end, the germline J gene is used to fill in that end. V and J are TRBV13-2 and TRBJ2-1; 12 bases line up with TRBD2. CDR3 size: 16 residues. In germline, CDR1 is NNHNN, CDR2 SYGAGS (reference sequence). The sequenced CDR3 bases are TGTGCCAGCGGTGATCCCCGGGACTGGGGGGAAGCT. This sequence encodes CASGDPRDWGEA. In full, the CDR3 reads CASGDPRDWGEAEQFF.

On this clone: Mouse names are used for the genes. The CDR3 end falls 4 residues outside the read, so it is completed with the germline J gene. The gene calls are TRBV13-1 and TRBJ1-1; D is unresolved. Germline V gene sequence: CDR1 NSHNY, CDR2 SYGAGN. The CDR3 totals 12 residues. Here the CDR3 reads CASSDDPKEVFF. The sequenced part of the CDR3 DNA is TGTGCCAGCAGTGATGATCCCAAA.

With regard to this clone: Gene names and germline refer to mouse. The read gets to within 4 residues of the CDR3 end, and the germline J gene fills in the rest. J is TRBJ2-3 and V is TRBV1; 8 nucleotides agree with TRBD2. The CDR3 contains 16 residues. V lost 3 bases, J lost 0 bases, and 5 bases stayed unmatched. Looked up from germline, CDR1 is NSQYPW and CDR2 is LRSPGD (reference sequence). The CDR3 DNA, read in part, is TGCACCTGCAGTGCGGGGGGGGCGCGAAGTGCAGAA. Its protein product is CTCSAGGARSAE. The entire CDR3 is CTCSAGGARSAETLYF.

About this clone itself: Gene names follow the mouse nomenclature. The sequence runs out 4 residues before the end of the CDR3; the remainder is reconstructed from the germline J gene. Additional DNA sequences in this sample encode the identical CDR3. The genes are TRBV13-1 and TRBJ2-2; 10 bases agree with TRBD1. CDR3 size: 16 residues. Trimming at V came to 2 bases and at J to 2 bases, leaving 3 bases not matched to a gene. Germline lookup yields CDR1 NSHNY and CDR2 SYGAGN. The CDR3 bases that were read are TGTGCCAGCAGTGACCCGGGACAGGGGAACACCGGG. It yields the protein CASSDPGQGNTG. The whole CDR3 is CASSDPGQGNTGQLYF.

In this sample, this clone turned up a few times. All gene names here are mouse names. The CDR3 end falls 4 residues outside the read, so it is completed with the germline J gene. The chain recombines TRBV13-1 with TRBJ2-3, with D perhaps matching TRBD1 (6 bases). This CDR3 comprises 16 residues. The V end was cut by 2 bases, the J end by 0 bases, with 13 bases between. Germline V gene data show CDR1 as NSHNY and CDR2 as SYGAGN. The sequenced part of the CDR3 DNA is TGTGCCAGCAGTGAAGAGGGACAACCTAGTGCAGAA. It codes for CASSEEGQPSAE. The whole CDR3 reads CASSEEGQPSAETLYF.

This clone has more than one count but fewer than ten. Genes and germline are mouse. The CDR3 extends 4 residues past the end of the read, so its final part is completed from the germline J gene. This sample also contains other DNA sequences that code for the same CDR3. The chain joins TRBV19 to TRBJ1-1, with 8 bases matching TRBD1. The CDR3 sequence is 13 residues long. Germline V gives CDR1 FNHDT, CDR2 SITEND (reference sequence). V trimming: 3 bases; J trimming: 4 bases; junction bases outside the gene matches: 2. The CDR3 sequence: CASSRQGTTEVFF. The CDR3 DNA, read in part, is TGTGCCAGCAGTAGACAGGGGACCACA.

A remark on this clone: The gene symbols are mouse symbols. The DNA ends 4 residues before the CDR3 does, and the rest of the CDR3 is filled in from the germline J gene. The rearrangement uses TRBV13-1 and TRBJ1-2; weak D call: TRBD1 (5 bases). Germline loops: CDR1 NSHNY, CDR2 SYGAGN. Trimming left V 3 bases short and J 3 bases short, with 9 bases between. The length of the CDR3 is 13 residues. The DNA read from the CDR3 is TGTGCCAGCAGTGTCAGGGCTGACTCC. This translates into CASSVRADS. The entire CDR3 protein is CASSVRADSDYTF.

This clone was detected a few times. Mouse names are used for the genes. The read ends 4 residues before the CDR3 terminus; that terminus is restored from the germline J gene. The chain links TRBV13-1 to TRBJ1-2, with TRBD1 matching over 7 bases. V was pared by 2 bases and J by 3 bases, with 1 base of the junction left unmatched. The CDR3 spans 13 residues. Germline values: CDR1 NSHNY, CDR2 SYGAGN. CDR3 bases read: TGTGCCAGCAGTGAGACAGGGTACTCC. This encodes CASSETGYS. The full CDR3 sequence reads CASSETGYSDYTF.

The table lists this clone with a few counts. The gene names given are mouse names. The observed sequence ends 4 residues before the CDR3 terminus, with the missing tail filled in from the germline J gene. The chain links TRBV13-2 to TRBJ1-1; 7 bases agree with TRBD1. Germline assignment: CDR1 NNHNN and CDR2 SYGAGS (reference sequence). V shed 1 base and J 0 bases; nucleotides not matched to a gene: 3. The CDR3 runs 15 residues. Here the CDR3 reads CASGDPQGANTEVFF. CDR3 DNA, as far as it was read: TGTGCCAGCGGTGATCCGCAGGGGGCAAACACA.

This clone was picked up a small number of times. These gene names are mouse names. The sequenced fragment ends 3 residues before the CDR3 boundary, so the rest is inferred from the germline J gene. The chain is built from TRBV13-1 and TRBJ1-6; the match to TRBD1 covers 10 bases. TRBJ1-6 belongs to the ORF category, with a function that is uncertain. The V gene's germline CDR1 is NSHNY and CDR2 SYGAGN. Trimming removed 2 bases from V and 7 bases from J; junction bases left unmatched: 3. This CDR3 comprises 15 residues. The CDR3 protein is CASSEQGQGNSPLYF. Partial CDR3 DNA: TGTGCCAGCAGTGAGCAGGGACAGGGGAATTCGCCC.

Remarks on this clone: Gene names and germline match the mouse. The DNA ends 4 residues before the CDR3 does, and the rest of the CDR3 is filled in from the germline J gene. The chain uses TRBV14 and TRBJ2-5, with 10 bases matching TRBD2. CDR1 is SGHDT and CDR2 is FRDEAV in the germline V gene. V trimming: 4 bases; J trimming: 0 bases; junction bases outside the gene matches: 8. The CDR3 runs to 17 residues. The part of the CDR3 DNA that was read is TGTGCCAGCAGTCCGGGACTGGGGAGGTTTAACCAAGAC. Encoded protein: CASSPGLGRFNQD. The whole CDR3 is CASSPGLGRFNQDTQYF.

This clone showed up just a few times. Gene names denote mouse genes. The read is 4 residues too short to cover the CDR3 end, so that end is filled in from the germline J gene. This chain links TRBV13-1 with TRBJ1-2; maybe TRBD1 (6 bases). The CDR3 is 15 residues long. In germline, CDR1 is NSHNY, CDR2 SYGAGN. V dropped 2 bases and J dropped 0 bases, with 11 bases sitting between them. CDR3 protein: CASSEMGGANSDYTF. The covered CDR3 bases are TGTGCCAGCAGTGAGATGGGGGGCGCAAACTCC.

This clone has more than one count but fewer than ten. Mouse gene names apply. The missing CDR3 end, 4 residues past where the read stops, is filled in from the germline J gene. The sample carries other DNA sequences with the same CDR3. J is TRBJ2-7 and V is TRBV1; TRBD1 aligns across 7 bases. The CDR3 runs to 12 residues. The germline V gene encodes CDR1 NSQYPW and CDR2 LRSPGD (reference sequence). The V gene end was trimmed by 6 bases and the J gene end by 3 bases; junction bases not matched to a gene: 2. The sequenced part of the CDR3 DNA is TGCACCTGCAGCAGGGACAGCTAT. It is translated as CTCSRDSY. The CDR3, in full, reads CTCSRDSYEQYF.

The table lists this clone with a few counts. Mouse germline and gene names are used. The covered CDR3 bases are TGTGCCTGGAGTCTAAACAGAAACACCGGG. Its translation: CAWSLNRNTG. The full CDR3 reads CAWSLNRNTGQLYF. The rearrangement joins TRBV31 to TRBJ2-2; D is unresolved. The read gets to within 4 residues of the CDR3 end, and the germline J gene fills in the rest. Germline V gives CDR1 GKSSPN, CDR2 SITVG. The CDR3 totals 14 residues. The V end lost 0 bases, the J end lost 1 base, and 6 bases lay between the germline ends. Supplemented by reference TRBV31 and TRBJ2-2, the full variable domain reads AQTIHQWPVAEIKAVGSPLSLGCTIKGKSSPNLYWYWQATGGTLQQLFYSITVGQVESVVQLNLSASRPKDDQFILSTEKLLLSHSGFYLCAWSLNRNTGQLYFGEGSKLTVL.

As regards this clone: Gene names are mouse gene names. The sequenced fragment ends 4 residues before the CDR3 boundary, so the rest is inferred from the germline J gene. The chain employs TRBV19 and TRBJ2-7; 7 nucleotides line up with TRBD2. The CDR3 sequence is 13 residues long. The germline V gene encodes CDR1 FNHDT and CDR2 SITEND (reference sequence). CDR3 sequence reads: CASRTGEKYEQYF. The CDR3 bases that were read are TGTGCCAGCAGAACTGGGGAGAAATAT.

Only a few counts were recorded for this clone. Here the gene names and germline are mouse. The CDR3 end falls 4 residues outside the read, so it is completed with the germline J gene. V usage is TRBV13-2 and J usage is TRBJ1-2; 8 nucleotides align to TRBD1. This CDR3 comprises 14 residues. Per the germline V gene, CDR1 is NNHNN and CDR2 is SYGAGS (reference sequence). Losses at the gene ends were 3 bases for V and 3 bases for J; bases not matched to a gene: 4. The sequenced CDR3 bases are TGTGCCAGCGGTGTCAGGGGGCTGGACTCC. It codes for CASGVRGLDS. The whole CDR3 is CASGVRGLDSDYTF.